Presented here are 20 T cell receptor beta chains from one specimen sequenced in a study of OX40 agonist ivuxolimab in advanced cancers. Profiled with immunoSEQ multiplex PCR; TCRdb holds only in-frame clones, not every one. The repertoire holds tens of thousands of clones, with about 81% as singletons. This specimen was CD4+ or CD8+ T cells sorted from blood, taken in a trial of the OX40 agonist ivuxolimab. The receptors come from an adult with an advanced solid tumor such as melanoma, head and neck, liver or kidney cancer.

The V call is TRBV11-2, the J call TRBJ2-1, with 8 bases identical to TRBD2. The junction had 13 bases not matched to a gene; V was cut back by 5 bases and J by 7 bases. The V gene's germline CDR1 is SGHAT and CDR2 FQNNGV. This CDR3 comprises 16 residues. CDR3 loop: CASSPLAGPRGNEQFF. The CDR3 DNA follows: TGTGCCAGCAGCCCTCTAGCGGGCCCCCGTGGGAATGAGCAGTTCTTC.

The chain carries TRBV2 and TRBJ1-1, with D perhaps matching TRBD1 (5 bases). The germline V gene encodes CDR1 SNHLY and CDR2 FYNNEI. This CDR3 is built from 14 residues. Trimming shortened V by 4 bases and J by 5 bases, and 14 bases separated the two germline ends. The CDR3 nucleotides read TGTGCCAGCAGTGTGACGGCGGGGGAGACTGAAGCTTTCTTT. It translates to CASSVTAGETEAFF.

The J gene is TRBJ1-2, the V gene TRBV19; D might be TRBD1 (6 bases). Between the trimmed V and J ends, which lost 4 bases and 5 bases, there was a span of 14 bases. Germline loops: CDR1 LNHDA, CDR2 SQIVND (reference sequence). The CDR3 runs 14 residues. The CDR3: CASSTEQGWYGYTF. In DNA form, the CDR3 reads TGTGCCAGTAGTACCGAACAGGGTTGGTATGGCTACACCTTC.

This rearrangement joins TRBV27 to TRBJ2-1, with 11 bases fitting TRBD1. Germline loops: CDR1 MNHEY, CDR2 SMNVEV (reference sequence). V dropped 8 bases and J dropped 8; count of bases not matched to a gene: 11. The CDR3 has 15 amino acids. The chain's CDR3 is CASRGRDRGYDEQFF. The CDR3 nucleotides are TGTGCCAGCCGAGGCCGGGACAGGGGGTATGATGAGCAGTTCTTC.

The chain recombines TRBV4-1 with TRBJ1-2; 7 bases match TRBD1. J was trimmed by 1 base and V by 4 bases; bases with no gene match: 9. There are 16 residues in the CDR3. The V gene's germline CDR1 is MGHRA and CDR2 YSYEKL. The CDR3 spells CASSPHSTGINYGYTF. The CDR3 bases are TGCGCCAGCAGCCCGCACTCGACAGGGATTAACTATGGCTACACCTTC.

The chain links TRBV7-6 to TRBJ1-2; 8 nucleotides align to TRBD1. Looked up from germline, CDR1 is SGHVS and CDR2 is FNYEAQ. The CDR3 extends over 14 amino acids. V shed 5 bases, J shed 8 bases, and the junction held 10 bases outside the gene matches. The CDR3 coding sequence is TGTGCCAGCAGCCGTCGGACAGGGTCGTTCGGCTACACCTTC. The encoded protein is CASSRRTGSFGYTF. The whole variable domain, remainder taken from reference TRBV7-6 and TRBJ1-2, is GAGVSQSPRYKVTKRGQDVALRCDPISGHVSLYWYRQALGQGPEFLTYFNYEAQQDKSGLPNDRFSAERPEGSISTLTIQRTEQRDSAMYRCASSRRTGSFGYTFGSGTRLTVV.

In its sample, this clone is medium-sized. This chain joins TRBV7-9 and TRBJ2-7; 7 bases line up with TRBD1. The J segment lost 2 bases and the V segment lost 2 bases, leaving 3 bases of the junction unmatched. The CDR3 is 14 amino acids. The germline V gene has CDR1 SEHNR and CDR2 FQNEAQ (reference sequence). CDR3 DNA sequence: TGTGCCAGCAGCTTAACAGGGACAGCCTACGAGCAGTACTTC. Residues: CASSLTGTAYEQYF.

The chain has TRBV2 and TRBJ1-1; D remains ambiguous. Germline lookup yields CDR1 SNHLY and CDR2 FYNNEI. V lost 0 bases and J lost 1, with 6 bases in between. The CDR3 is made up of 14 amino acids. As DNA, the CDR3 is TGTGCCAGCAGTGAAGCGGGGAGGAACACTGAAGCTTTCTTT. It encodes CASSEAGRNTEAFF.

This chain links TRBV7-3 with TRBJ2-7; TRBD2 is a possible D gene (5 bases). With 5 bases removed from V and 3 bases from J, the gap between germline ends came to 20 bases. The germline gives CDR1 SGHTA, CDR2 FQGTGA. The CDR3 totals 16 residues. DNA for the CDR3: TGTGCCAGCAGCCAAGAGGGCCGGTCCAGATACTACGAGCAGTACTTC. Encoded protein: CASSQEGRSRYYEQYF.

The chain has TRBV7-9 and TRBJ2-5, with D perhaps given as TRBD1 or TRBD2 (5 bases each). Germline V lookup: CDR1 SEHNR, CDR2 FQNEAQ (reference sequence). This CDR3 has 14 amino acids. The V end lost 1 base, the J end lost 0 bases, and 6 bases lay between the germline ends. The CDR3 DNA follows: TGTGCCAGCAGCTTAGGGGGGTACCAAGAGACCCAGTACTTC. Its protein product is CASSLGGYQETQYF.

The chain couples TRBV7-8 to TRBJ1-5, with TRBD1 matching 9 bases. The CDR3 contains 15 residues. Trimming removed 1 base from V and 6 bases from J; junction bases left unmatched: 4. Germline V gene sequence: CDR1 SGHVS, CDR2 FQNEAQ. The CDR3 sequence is CASSLDGTGLQPQHF. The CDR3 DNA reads TGTGCCAGCAGCTTAGACGGGACAGGGCTTCAGCCCCAGCATTTT.

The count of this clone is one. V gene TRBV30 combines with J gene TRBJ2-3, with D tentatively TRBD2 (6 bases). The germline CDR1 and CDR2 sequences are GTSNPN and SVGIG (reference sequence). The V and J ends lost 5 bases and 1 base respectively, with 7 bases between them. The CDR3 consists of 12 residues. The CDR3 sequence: CAWGTGTDTQYF. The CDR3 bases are TGTGCCTGGGGGACTGGCACAGATACGCAGTATTTT.

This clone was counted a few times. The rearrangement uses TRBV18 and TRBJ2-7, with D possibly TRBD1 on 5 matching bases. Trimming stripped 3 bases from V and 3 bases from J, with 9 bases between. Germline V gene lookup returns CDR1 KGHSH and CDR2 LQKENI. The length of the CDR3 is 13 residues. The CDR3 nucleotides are TGTGCCAGCTCACCGGGGCAGAACTACGAGCAGTACTTC. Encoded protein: CASSPGQNYEQYF.

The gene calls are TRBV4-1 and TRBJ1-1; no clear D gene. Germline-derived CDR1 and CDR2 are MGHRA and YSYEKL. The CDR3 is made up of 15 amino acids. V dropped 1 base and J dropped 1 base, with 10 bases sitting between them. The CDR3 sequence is CASSQAWISNTEAFF. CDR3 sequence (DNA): TGCGCCAGCAGCCAAGCTTGGATCTCGAACACTGAAGCTTTCTTT.

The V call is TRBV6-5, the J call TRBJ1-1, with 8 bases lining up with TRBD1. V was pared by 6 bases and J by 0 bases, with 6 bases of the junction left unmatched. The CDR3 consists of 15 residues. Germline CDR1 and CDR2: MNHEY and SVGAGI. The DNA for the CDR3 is TGTGCCAGCAGACCAGGGGACAGGCTGAACACTGAAGCTTTCTTT. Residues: CASRPGDRLNTEAFF.

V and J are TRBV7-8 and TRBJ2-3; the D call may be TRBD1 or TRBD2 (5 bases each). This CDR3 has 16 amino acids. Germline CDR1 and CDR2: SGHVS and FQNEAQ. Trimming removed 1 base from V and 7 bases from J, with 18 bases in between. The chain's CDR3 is CASSLGRALQGNTQYF. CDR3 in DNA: TGTGCCAGCAGCTTAGGGCGGGCTCTGCAGGGAAATACGCAGTATTTT.

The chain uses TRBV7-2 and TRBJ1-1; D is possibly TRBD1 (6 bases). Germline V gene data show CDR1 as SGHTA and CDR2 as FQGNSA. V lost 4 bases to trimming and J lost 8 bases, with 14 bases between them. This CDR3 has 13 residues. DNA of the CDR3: TGTGCCAGCAGCTCGAGAAGGGGGGGAGAAGCTTTCTTT. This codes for CASSSRRGGEAFF.

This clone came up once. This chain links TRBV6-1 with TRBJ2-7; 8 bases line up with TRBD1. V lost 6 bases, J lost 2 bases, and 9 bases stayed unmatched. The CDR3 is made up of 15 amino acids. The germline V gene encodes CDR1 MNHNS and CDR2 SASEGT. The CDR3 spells CASRHTVQGAYEQYF. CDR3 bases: TGTGCCAGCAGACACACTGTACAGGGGGCCTACGAGCAGTACTTC.

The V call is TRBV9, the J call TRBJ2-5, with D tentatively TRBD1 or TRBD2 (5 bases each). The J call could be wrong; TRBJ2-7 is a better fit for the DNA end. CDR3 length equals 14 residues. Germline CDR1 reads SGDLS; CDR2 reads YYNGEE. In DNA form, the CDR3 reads TGTGCCAGCAGCGCTTCCGGGACCTACTACGAGCAGTACTTC. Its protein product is CASSASGTYYEQYF.

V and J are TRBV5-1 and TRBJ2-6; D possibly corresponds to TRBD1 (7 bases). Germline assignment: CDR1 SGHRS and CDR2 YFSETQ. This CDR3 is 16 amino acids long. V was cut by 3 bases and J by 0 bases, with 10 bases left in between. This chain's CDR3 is CASSWGDSSGANVLTF. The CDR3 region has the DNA TGCGCCAGCAGCTGGGGGGACAGCTCTGGGGCCAACGTCCTGACTTTC.